Included here is one TCR beta chain sequence, with context. Its matching antigen is unknown. This entry comes from a study of T cells expressing NK-cell markers. Findings of the study overall: Of CD8+ T cells, about 1.0-7.5% belonged to dominant NKG2C+ clonotypes in five to seven donors.

Using the 5' RACE reads, TCRdb records one entry per CDR3 protein without DNA. The repertoire table contains about 540,000 distinct CDR3 sequences. This CDR3 spans 12 amino acids. Germline V gene sequence: CDR1 MGHRA, CDR2 YSYEKL. The sequenced sample was blood T cells: a sorted CD56 or NKG2C T cell subset, CD4+ or CD8+ T cells, or bulk PBMC T cells (not recorded which). The chain combines TRBV4-1 with TRBJ2-1. The sequence was collected from a man aged 18 to 35 in good health. The CDR3 here is CASSQFMNEQFF.